The 24 T cell receptor beta chains presented below share a single source sample, sequenced in a study of cytomegalovirus exposure and HLA in healthy donors. The PCR was carried out with 60 Vbeta primers and 13 Jbeta primers. TCRdb's table, derived via immunoSEQ multiplex PCR, lists solely in-frame clones and lacks some. The top ten clones hold roughly 5.9% of a sample with 110,000 or so clones, 60% to 80% of them seen once. What was sequenced was PBMCs. The receptors stem from a woman in her twenties or thirties in good health and CMV-seropositive.

The chain couples TRBV19 to TRBJ2-7; 7 bases map to TRBD1. In germline, CDR1 is LNHDA, CDR2 SQIVND (reference sequence). Trimming removed 2 bases from V and 0 bases from J; junction bases left unmatched: 4. This CDR3 is built from 15 residues. The CDR3 loop reads CASSIWDRTSYEQYF. The CDR3 nucleotides are TGTGCCAGTAGTATATGGGACAGAACCTCCTACGAGCAGTACTTC.

This clone came up once. J is TRBJ1-1 and V is TRBV6-1; a possible D gene is TRBD1 (6 bases). In germline, CDR1 is MNHNS, CDR2 SASEGT. Trimming stripped 5 bases from V and 6 bases from J, with 16 bases between. The CDR3 totals 14 residues. CDR3: CASSSPGTRAEAFF. The CDR3 nucleotides read TGTGCCAGCAGTTCACCCGGGACACGCGCTGAAGCTTTCTTT.

The chain couples TRBV5-5 to TRBJ1-5, with 9 bases fitting TRBD1. J was trimmed by 7 bases and V by 3 bases; bases with no gene match: 5. Germline lookup yields CDR1 SGHKS and CDR2 YYEKEE (reference sequence). This CDR3 comprises 14 residues. For the CDR3, the DNA is TGTGCCAGCAGCTGGGGACAGGGCGGCCAGCCCCAGCATTTT. This encodes CASSWGQGGQPQHF.

The chain combines TRBV18 with TRBJ1-5, with D unclear. Deletions cut 3 bases from V and 6 bases from J, with 12 bases between. This CDR3 has 14 residues. Germline CDR1 and CDR2: KGHSH and LQKENI. The CDR3 region has the DNA TGTGCCAGCTCACCCGGGGAGGGCCCTCAGCCCCAGCATTTT. It codes for CASSPGEGPQPQHF.

This clone was seen once. V gene TRBV7-3 combines with J gene TRBJ1-1, with TRBD1 identical over 7 bases. CDR1 and CDR2 (germline): SGHTA, FQGTGA. The CDR3 is 13 amino acids. V gave up 5 bases and J gave up 5 bases; unmatched junction bases: 5. CDR3 sequence (DNA): TGTGCCAGCAGCCTCCGACAGGGTACTGAAGCTTTCTTT. Translating it yields CASSLRQGTEAFF.

The chain links TRBV5-1 to TRBJ2-1; no definite D call. The length of the CDR3 is 12 residues. The germline gives CDR1 SGHRS, CDR2 YFSETQ. V lost 5 bases to trimming and J lost 5 bases, with 8 bases between them. The CDR3: CASRTTNNEQFF. CDR3 DNA: TGCGCCAGCAGGACGACAAACAATGAGCAGTTCTTC. The full variable domain, its missing parts supplied by reference TRBV5-1 and TRBJ2-1, is KAGVTQTPRYLIKTRGQQVTLSCSPISGHRSVSWYQQTPGQGLQFLFEYFSETQRNKGNFPGRFSGRQFSNSRSEMNVSTLELGDSALYLCASRTTNNEQFFGPGTRLTVL.

This clone was picked up a small number of times. The chain is built from TRBV5-1 and TRBJ2-1; 9 bases align to TRBD1. CDR3 size: 16 residues. CDR1 is SGHRS, CDR2 YFSETQ, per germline. J gave up 3 bases and V 0 bases, and 4 bases lay outside the gene matches. CDR3 sequence reads: CASSLVPGQGYNEQFF. The DNA for the CDR3 is TGCGCCAGCAGCTTGGTTCCGGGACAGGGCTACAATGAGCAGTTCTTC.

This clone was recorded once. The chain uses TRBV6-1 and TRBJ2-7; 9 positions agree with TRBD1. V gave up 3 bases and J gave up 9 bases; unmatched junction bases: 6. The germline V gene encodes CDR1 MNHNS and CDR2 SASEGT. The CDR3 consists of 13 residues. The CDR3 protein is CASSDAGTGLQYF. CDR3 DNA sequence: TGTGCCAGCAGTGACGCCGGGACAGGGTTGCAGTACTTC.

The rearrangement joins TRBV7-2 to TRBJ2-1; possibly TRBD1 for D (5 bases). The CDR3 consists of 16 residues. The V gene lost 0 bases and the J gene lost 8 bases, with 17 bases spanning the gap. CDR1 and CDR2 from the germline V gene are SGHTA and FQGNSA. The CDR3 DNA sequence: TGTGCCAGCAGCTTAGCGACGGCAGGGCTAGGGGATGAGCAGTTCTTC. Amino acids: CASSLATAGLGDEQFF.

The V gene is TRBV19, the J gene TRBJ2-2; the match to TRBD1 covers 10 bases. The trim removed 6 bases at V and 4 bases at J, leaving 8 bases unmatched. The CDR3 totals 16 residues. Germline V gene sequence: CDR1 LNHDA, CDR2 SQIVND (reference sequence). The CDR3: CASRWGQGLSTGELFF. CDR3 DNA: TGTGCCAGTAGATGGGGACAGGGGCTTTCCACCGGGGAGCTGTTTTTT.

This clone was observed a handful of times. The V call is TRBV28, the J call TRBJ1-1; TRBD1 might be the D (5 bases). This CDR3 comprises 14 residues. The V and J ends lost 3 bases and 3 bases respectively, with 11 bases between them. Germline V gene data show CDR1 as MDHEN and CDR2 as SYDVKM. This CDR3 is CASSFRVADTEAFF. In DNA, the CDR3 is TGTGCCAGCAGTTTCAGGGTTGCGGACACTGAAGCTTTCTTT.

The chain uses TRBV5-6 and TRBJ1-2, with 7 bases fitting TRBD1. With 5 bases clipped from V and 8 bases from J, the junction kept 15 bases outside the gene matches. Per the germline V gene, CDR1 is SGHDT and CDR2 is YYEEEE. The CDR3 is 15 residues long. The CDR3 sequence is CASRISTGALRGYTF. DNA for the CDR3: TGTGCCAGCAGGATATCCACAGGGGCGCTACGAGGCTACACCTTC.

This sequence joins TRBV2 and TRBJ1-2, with 10 bases that match TRBD1. The J segment lost 5 bases and the V segment lost 3 bases, leaving 3 bases of the junction unmatched. The CDR3 spans 14 residues. Germline CDR1 is SNHLY and CDR2 is FYNNEI. The CDR3 bases are TGTGCCAGCAGTGATAGGGACAGGGGTTATGGCTACACCTTC. Its protein is CASSDRDRGYGYTF. The complete variable domain, with remaining parts taken from reference TRBV2 and TRBJ1-2, reads EPEVTQTPSHQVTQMGQEVILRCVPISNHLYFYWYRQILGQKVEFLVSFYNNEISEKSEIFDDQFSVERPDGSNFTLKIRSTKLEDSAMYFCASSDRDRGYGYTFGSGTRLTVV.

The table lists this clone with a few counts. The V and J genes are TRBV27 and TRBJ2-5, with 15 positions matching TRBD2. J was trimmed by 6 bases and V by 6 bases; bases with no gene match: 8. Germline V gene sequence: CDR1 MNHEY, CDR2 SMNVEV (reference sequence). CDR3 length equals 16 residues. This CDR3 reads CASSRGLAGGLKTQYF. The CDR3 nucleotides read TGTGCCAGCAGCCGAGGACTAGCGGGAGGGTTAAAGACCCAGTACTTC.

This clone was seen a handful of times. V gene TRBV10-3 combines with J gene TRBJ2-7, with 10 bases that match TRBD2. CDR1 is ENHRY and CDR2 is SYGVKD in the germline V gene. The V segment lost 8 bases and the J segment 2 bases; nucleotides outside the gene matches: 3. The CDR3 runs to 13 residues. CDR3: CAIGLADTYEQYF. The CDR3 coding sequence is TGTGCCATCGGACTAGCGGATACCTACGAGCAGTACTTC.

The chain employs TRBV19 and TRBJ1-1; perhaps TRBD1 as D (5 bases). CDR1 and CDR2 from the germline V gene are LNHDA and SQIVND (reference sequence). Trimming stripped 5 bases from V and 2 bases from J, with 27 bases between. This CDR3 has 19 amino acids. The CDR3 protein is CASSYNLVEGRGFNTEAFF. As DNA, the CDR3 is TGTGCCAGTAGTTATAATTTGGTGGAGGGAAGGGGTTTTAACACTGAAGCTTTCTTT.

The V call is TRBV7-2, the J call TRBJ2-5, with TRBD1 identical over 8 bases. This CDR3 has 15 residues. V lost 5 bases, J lost 4 bases, and 9 bases stayed unmatched. The germline V gene encodes CDR1 SGHTA and CDR2 FQGNSA. The CDR3 DNA reads TGTGCCAGCAGCCCACCTCCAGGGGGCCGAGAGACCCAGTACTTC. It encodes CASSPPPGGRETQYF.

J is TRBJ1-2 and V is TRBV2, with D hard to call. The germline CDR1 and CDR2 sequences are SNHLY and FYNNEI. This CDR3 contains 13 residues. Trimming cost V 6 bases and J 8 bases, with 16 bases left between them. DNA of the CDR3: TGTGCCAGCAGGACCGGGGAGGGCTTGGGCTACACCTTC. This sequence encodes CASRTGEGLGYTF.

In this sample, this clone turned up once. The chain combines TRBV6-5 with TRBJ1-2; possible D gene TRBD1, 6 bases. CDR1 is MNHEY, CDR2 SVGAGI, per germline. V was trimmed by 6 bases and J by 2 bases, leaving 10 bases between them. The CDR3 totals 13 residues. The CDR3 nucleotides read TGTGCCAGCAGAAACGGACAGAACTATGGCTACACCTTC. Translation gives CASRNGQNYGYTF.

The J gene is TRBJ1-3, the V gene TRBV27; 7 bases are shared with TRBD1. This CDR3 contains 14 residues. Per the germline V gene, CDR1 is MNHEY and CDR2 is SMNVEV (reference sequence). With 6 bases clipped from V and 5 bases from J, the junction kept 7 bases outside the gene matches. The CDR3 bases are TGTGCCAGCAGCCCCGGGACAGTACGAAACACCATATATTTT. This sequence encodes CASSPGTVRNTIYF.

The chain recombines TRBV7-9 with TRBJ2-3; tentative D call: TRBD2 (6 bases). V was pared by 4 bases and J by 0 bases, with 14 bases between. The CDR3 spans 16 residues. CDR1 is SEHNR and CDR2 is FQNEAQ in the germline V gene (reference sequence). The CDR3 DNA reads as TGTGCCAGCAGCTCACCCAGCGGGCTAAGCACAGATACGCAGTATTTT. The encoded protein is CASSSPSGLSTDTQYF. Full variable domain (rest looked up from reference TRBV7-9 and TRBJ2-3): DTGVSQNPRHKITKRGQNVTFRCDPISEHNRLYWYRQTLGQGPEFLTYFQNEAQLEKSRLLSDRFSAERPKGSFSTLEIQRTEQGDSAMYLCASSSPSGLSTDTQYFGPGTRLTVL.

This chain joins TRBV19 and TRBJ1-2; TRBD1 matches 7 bases. The CDR3 totals 15 residues. Trimming at V came to 3 bases and at J to 3 bases, leaving 7 bases not matched to a gene. The germline gives CDR1 LNHDA, CDR2 SQIVND (reference sequence). CDR3 amino acids: CASSIGRGLDYGYTF. The CDR3 DNA sequence: TGTGCCAGTAGTATCGGAAGGGGGCTGGACTATGGCTACACCTTC.

The J gene is TRBJ2-3, the V gene TRBV28; the match to TRBD2 covers 7 bases. This CDR3 has 14 amino acids. Germline loops: CDR1 MDHEN, CDR2 SYDVKM. Trimming removed 3 bases from V and 0 bases from J; junction bases left unmatched: 0. The CDR3 DNA is TGTGCCAGCAGTTTGCGGGGGAGCACAGATACGCAGTATTTT. Protein product: CASSLRGSTDTQYF.

The genes are TRBV29-1 and TRBJ1-1; no definite D call. Deletions cut 5 bases from V and 5 bases from J, with 12 bases between. The CDR3 contains 12 residues. Looked up from germline, CDR1 is SQVTM and CDR2 is ANQGSEA. CDR3 protein: CSVSPTRTEAFF. CDR3 DNA: TGCAGCGTTTCTCCAACGAGGACTGAAGCTTTCTTT.